The T cell receptor (beta chain) described here comes from a study of T cells after yellow fever vaccination. Study background: In the case of low-cell-number fractions, SMART-Seq v4 Ultra Low Input was used for preparation. Whole-study results and caveats: In post-booster samples, most primary-vaccination clones reappeared (roughly 96% CD4, 70% to 90% CD8). Clonotype sharing between CD4 and CD8 compartments was small.

Trimming took 0 bases from V and 3 from J, leaving 15 bases between them. Per the germline V gene, CDR1 is SGHDN and CDR2 is FVKESK. This CDR3 is 16 amino acids long. UMIs were added to TCR cDNA along with a universal primer site when it was made by 5'RACE template switching. TCRdb reprocessed the 5' RACE reads with MiXCR, giving one entry per CDR3 protein. The sample consists of about 580,000 distinct CDR3 sequences, around 16% of them appearing once. Note on this clonotype: The antigen is unknown.

This TCR derives from a young man who received the YFV17D yellow fever vaccine. The V call is TRBV14, the J call TRBJ2-7; tentative D call: TRBD1 (6 bases). The material sequenced was PBMCs, taken 5 days after the first yellow fever vaccination. The CDR3 nucleotides read TGTGCCAGCAGCCAAGATCTTGGGAACAGGGACTACGAGCAGTACTTC. This codes for CASSQDLGNRDYEQYF.